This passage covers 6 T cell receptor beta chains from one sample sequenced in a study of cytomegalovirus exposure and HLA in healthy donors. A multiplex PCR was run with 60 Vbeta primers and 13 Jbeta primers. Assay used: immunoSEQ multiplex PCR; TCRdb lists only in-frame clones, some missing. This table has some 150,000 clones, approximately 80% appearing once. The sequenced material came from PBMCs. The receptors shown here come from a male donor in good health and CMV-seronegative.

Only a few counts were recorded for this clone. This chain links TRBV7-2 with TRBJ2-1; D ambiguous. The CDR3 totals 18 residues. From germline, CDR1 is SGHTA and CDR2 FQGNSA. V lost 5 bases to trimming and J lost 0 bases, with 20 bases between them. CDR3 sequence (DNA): TGTGCCAGCAGCCCACTAAGGCCCAATATGGGCTCCTACAATGAGCAGTTCTTC. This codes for CASSPLRPNMGSYNEQFF.

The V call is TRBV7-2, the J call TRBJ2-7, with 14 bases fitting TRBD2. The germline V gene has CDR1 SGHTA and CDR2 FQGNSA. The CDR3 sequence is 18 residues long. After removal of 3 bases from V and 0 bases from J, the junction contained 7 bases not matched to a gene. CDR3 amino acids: CASSFGTSGGPSSYEQYF. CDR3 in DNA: TGTGCCAGCAGCTTCGGGACTAGCGGGGGCCCGAGCTCCTACGAGCAGTACTTC.

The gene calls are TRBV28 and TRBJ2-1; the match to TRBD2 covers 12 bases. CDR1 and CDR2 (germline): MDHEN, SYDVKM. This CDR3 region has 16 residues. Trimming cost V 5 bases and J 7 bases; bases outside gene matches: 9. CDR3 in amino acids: CASSPTSSGGVNEQFF. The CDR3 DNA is TGTGCCAGCAGTCCGACGTCTAGCGGGGGGGTTAATGAGCAGTTCTTC. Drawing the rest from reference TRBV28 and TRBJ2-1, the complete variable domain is DVKVTQSSRYLVKRTGEKVFLECVQDMDHENMFWYRQDPGLGLRLIYFSYDVKMKEKGDIPEGYSVSREKKERFSLILESASTNQTSMYLCASSPTSSGGVNEQFFGPGTRLTVL.

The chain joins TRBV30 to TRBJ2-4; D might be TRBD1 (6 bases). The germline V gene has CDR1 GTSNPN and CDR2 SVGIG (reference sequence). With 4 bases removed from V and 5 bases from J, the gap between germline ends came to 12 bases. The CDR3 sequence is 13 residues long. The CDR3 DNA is TGTGCCTGGACTCAGGGGCCTGAAAACATTCAGTACTTC. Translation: CAWTQGPENIQYF.

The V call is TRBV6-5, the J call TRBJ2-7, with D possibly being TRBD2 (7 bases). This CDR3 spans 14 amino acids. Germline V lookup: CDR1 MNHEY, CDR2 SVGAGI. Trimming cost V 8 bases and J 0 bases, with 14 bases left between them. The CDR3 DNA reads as TGTGCCAGCCGGGGGGCTAGCCCCTCCTACGAGCAGTACTTC. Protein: CASRGASPSYEQYF.

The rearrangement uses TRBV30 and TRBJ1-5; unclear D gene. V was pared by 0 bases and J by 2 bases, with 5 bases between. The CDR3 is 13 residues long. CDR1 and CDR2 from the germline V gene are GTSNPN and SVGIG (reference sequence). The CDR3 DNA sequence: TGTGCCTGGAGTGTCCCGGGCAATCAGCCCCAGCATTTT. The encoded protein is CAWSVPGNQPQHF.